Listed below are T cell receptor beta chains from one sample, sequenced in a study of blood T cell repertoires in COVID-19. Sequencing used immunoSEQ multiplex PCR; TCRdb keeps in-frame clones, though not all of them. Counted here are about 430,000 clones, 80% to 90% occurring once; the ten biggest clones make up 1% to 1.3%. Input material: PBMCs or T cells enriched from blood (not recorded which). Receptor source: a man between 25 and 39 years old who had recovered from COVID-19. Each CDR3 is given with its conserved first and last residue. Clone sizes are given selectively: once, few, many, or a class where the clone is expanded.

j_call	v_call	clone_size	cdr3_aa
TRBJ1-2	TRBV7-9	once	CASSQEASASGYGYTF
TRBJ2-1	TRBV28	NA	CASILAGGRNEQFF
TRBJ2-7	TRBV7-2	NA	CASSLGPGGNYEQYF
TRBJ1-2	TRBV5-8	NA	CASSPDPGTYGYTF
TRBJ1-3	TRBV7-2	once	CASSEWGDGNTIYF
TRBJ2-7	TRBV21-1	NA	CATPRRGIYEQYF
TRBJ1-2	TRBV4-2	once	CASSDPGTGSHGYTF
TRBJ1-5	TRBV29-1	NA	CSVGNSDQPQHF
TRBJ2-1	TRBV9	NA	CASSVVQNEQFF
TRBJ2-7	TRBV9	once	CASSPPGQYYEQYF
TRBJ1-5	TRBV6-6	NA	CASSKHPGEGQPQHF
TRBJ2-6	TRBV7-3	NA	CASSSPDISGANVLTF
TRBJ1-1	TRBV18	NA	CASSPLSGSEAFF
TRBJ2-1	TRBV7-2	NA	CASSLDRGPYNEQFF
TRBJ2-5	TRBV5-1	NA	CASSPGTGEKTQYF
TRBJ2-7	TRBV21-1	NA	CASPGERRDEQYF
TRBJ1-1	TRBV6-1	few	CASSEQGQNTEAFF
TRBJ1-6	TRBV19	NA	CASSAGLNSPLHF
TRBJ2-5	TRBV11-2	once	CASSLMVLAGAETQYF
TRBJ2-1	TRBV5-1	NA	CASSLVENAGSHEQFF
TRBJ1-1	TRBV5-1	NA	CASSLWTANTEAFF
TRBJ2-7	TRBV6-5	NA	CASSYPPGGEQYF
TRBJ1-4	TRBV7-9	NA	CASSSNSPEKLFF
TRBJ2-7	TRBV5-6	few	CASSPGSFSYEQYF
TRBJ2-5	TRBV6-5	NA	CASSSSGNTRETQYF
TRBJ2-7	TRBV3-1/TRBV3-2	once	CASGGGPHYEQYF
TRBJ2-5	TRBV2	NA	CASPWAGGPRAETQYF
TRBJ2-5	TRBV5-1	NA	CASSLTGGRETQYF
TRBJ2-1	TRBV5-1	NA	CASSPPSQGAYNEQFF